Following are 18 T cell receptor beta chains from one sample sequenced in a study of cytomegalovirus exposure and HLA in healthy donors. The PCR contained 60 Vbeta and 13 Jbeta primers. Assay used: immunoSEQ multiplex PCR; TCRdb lists only in-frame clones, some missing. Among more than 95,000 clones, roughly 79% were seen once, and the ten largest hold under 4.5%. Sequenced sample: PBMCs. Every receptor here comes from a man aged 50 to 59 in good health and CMV-seropositive.

The chain employs TRBV6-1 and TRBJ2-7; 8 bases line up with TRBD1. Germline trimming cut 6 bases from V and 1 base from J; bases unmatched to any gene: 8. CDR3 length: 15 amino acids. The germline CDR1 and CDR2 sequences are MNHNS and SASEGT. The CDR3 DNA is TGTGCCAGCAGGGCTGACAGGGGAGCGTCCTACGAGCAGTACTTC. This codes for CASRADRGASYEQYF.

This chain's CDR3 is CASSFAGGTYNEQFF. The CDR3 bases are TGTGCCAGCAGCTTCGCGGGAGGCACTTACAATGAGCAGTTCTTC. J is TRBJ2-1 and V is TRBV5-4; 8 nucleotides line up with TRBD2. V dropped 2 bases and J dropped 4; count of bases not matched to a gene: 5. Germline CDR1 SGHNT, CDR2 YYREEE (reference sequence). The CDR3 runs to 15 residues.

The chain carries TRBV4-2 and TRBJ2-7; D is perhaps TRBD2 (5 bases). Germline V gene lookup returns CDR1 LGHNA and CDR2 YNFKEQ. The CDR3 covers 14 residues. With 0 bases removed from V and 3 bases from J, the gap between germline ends came to 9 bases. CDR3 nucleotides: TGTGCCAGCAGCCAAGAACCGGGGATCTACGAGCAGTACTTC. Translating it yields CASSQEPGIYEQYF.

The J gene is TRBJ2-5, the V gene TRBV11-2, with D unclear. The CDR3 has 16 amino acids. Per the germline V gene, CDR1 is SGHAT and CDR2 is FQNNGV. V lost 1 base and J 5 bases, leaving 17 bases between the germline ends. The DNA for the CDR3 is TGTGCCAGCAGCTTAGGGGCCGACCCGGCCCGGGAGACCCAGTACTTC. This encodes CASSLGADPARETQYF.

This chain joins TRBV6-6 and TRBJ2-1, with D hard to call. The germline V gene encodes CDR1 MNHNY and CDR2 SVGAGI (reference sequence). The CDR3 is made up of 15 amino acids. V was clipped by 6 bases and J by 0 bases, with 12 bases between them. The CDR3 DNA follows: TGTGCCAGCAGACTAAGCGAAAGCTCCTACAATGAGCAGTTCTTC. Amino acid sequence: CASRLSESSYNEQFF.

The J gene is TRBJ2-3, the V gene TRBV4-3, with D unresolved. Germline values: CDR1 LGHNA, CDR2 YSLEER. The CDR3 spans 13 residues. V was shortened by 0 bases and J by 8 bases, with 9 bases between the two germline ends. The CDR3 loop is CASSQEVPGTQYF. CDR3 sequence (DNA): TGCGCCAGCAGCCAAGAAGTCCCGGGTACGCAGTATTTT.

The CDR3 spells CASSLSGASGNTIYF. In DNA form, the CDR3 reads TGCGCCAGCAGCTTGTCCGGTGCCTCTGGAAACACCATATATTTT. The rearrangement uses TRBV5-1 and TRBJ1-3; D uncertain. The CDR3 is made up of 15 amino acids. Trimming removed 1 base from V and 0 bases from J, with 8 bases in between. CDR1 and CDR2 (germline): SGHRS, YFSETQ.

In this sample, this clone turned up once. The rearrangement uses TRBV7-7 and TRBJ2-3, with D perhaps matching TRBD1 (5 bases). Germline V gene sequence: CDR1 SSHAT, CDR2 FNYEAQ (reference sequence). The CDR3 is 15 amino acids. Trimming removed 2 bases at V and 3 bases at J, with 12 bases between. The CDR3 loop reads CASSLIGQGTDTQYF. The CDR3 region has the DNA TGTGCCAGCAGCTTAATCGGGCAGGGTACAGATACGCAGTATTTT.

A single count supports this clone. The CDR3 here is CASTLATSGNYEQFF. CDR3 DNA sequence: TGTGCCAGCACCCTGGCGACTAGCGGGAACTATGAGCAGTTCTTC. The V call is TRBV28, the J call TRBJ2-1; 11 positions match TRBD2. Germline CDR1 and CDR2: MDHEN and SYDVKM. There are 15 residues in the CDR3. J lost 8 bases, V lost 7 bases, and 10 bases had no gene match. Variable domain in full (rest from reference TRBV28 and TRBJ2-1): DVKVTQSSRYLVKRTGEKVFLECVQDMDHENMFWYRQDPGLGLRLIYFSYDVKMKEKGDIPEGYSVSREKKERFSLILESASTNQTSMYLCASTLATSGNYEQFFGPGTRLTVL.

This clone has only one observation. Written as DNA, the CDR3 is TGTGCCAGCAGCTTAGCGCCTTGGCCGCTCAATGAGCAGTTCTTC. It is translated as CASSLAPWPLNEQFF. The V and J genes are TRBV7-2 and TRBJ2-1; D not resolved. Per the germline V gene, CDR1 is SGHTA and CDR2 is FQGNSA. Trimming removed 0 bases at V and 6 bases at J, with 12 bases between. This CDR3 is 15 amino acids long.

V gene TRBV6-1 combines with J gene TRBJ1-2; D is possibly TRBD1 (5 bases). CDR1 and CDR2 from the germline V gene are MNHNS and SASEGT. V was cut by 0 bases and J by 1 base, with 9 bases left in between. The CDR3 runs to 15 residues. The CDR3, as DNA: TGTGCCAGCAGTGAAGCCTTCAGGGATAACTATGGCTACACCTTC. Amino acid sequence: CASSEAFRDNYGYTF.

This chain connects TRBV19 to TRBJ2-4; a weak D match, TRBD2 (5 bases). V lost 5 bases, J lost 0 bases, and 8 bases lay in between. The length of the CDR3 is 14 residues. CDR1 LNHDA and CDR2 SQIVND come from the germline V gene (reference sequence). As DNA, the CDR3 is TGTGCCAGTAGTCTAGCAGTAGCCAAAAACATTCAGTACTTC. Translated, it gives CASSLAVAKNIQYF.

The chain has TRBV7-2 and TRBJ2-7; TRBD2 matches at 13 bases. The germline gives CDR1 SGHTA, CDR2 FQGNSA. This CDR3 has 18 amino acids. Trimming at V came to 2 bases and at J to 5 bases, leaving 12 bases not matched to a gene. CDR3 residues: CASSLILAGGSSRDEQYF. The DNA of the CDR3 is TGTGCCAGCAGCTTAATACTAGCGGGAGGGTCCAGCAGGGACGAGCAGTACTTC.

The chain has TRBV6-1 and TRBJ2-5, with 8 bases lining up with TRBD2. The trim removed 3 bases at V and 1 base at J, leaving 7 bases unmatched. The CDR3 is 16 residues long. Germline CDR1 MNHNS, CDR2 SASEGT. The CDR3 DNA reads as TGTGCCAGCAGTGATTTCGCGGGGGGAAGCCAAGAGACCCAGTACTTC. Translation gives CASSDFAGGSQETQYF.

V gene TRBV28 combines with J gene TRBJ2-5; perhaps TRBD1 as D (7 bases). With the DNA end fitting TRBJ2-7 better, the J assignment may be wrong. Germline V gives CDR1 MDHEN, CDR2 SYDVKM. The CDR3 extends over 14 amino acids. CDR3 sequence: CASSLEGAKDEQYF. The CDR3 nucleotides are TGTGCCAGCAGTTTGGAGGGGGCCAAGGACGAGCAGTACTTC.

This clone was seen a single time. This chain connects TRBV6-4 to TRBJ2-1, with 7 positions matching TRBD2. The V and J ends lost 3 bases and 2 bases, in that order; junction bases with no gene match: 4. Germline assignment: CDR1 MRHNA and CDR2 SNTAGT. The CDR3 contains 15 residues. The CDR3 DNA is TGTGCCAGCAGTGAAGCTAGCGGAACCTACAATGAGCAGTTCTTC. It codes for CASSEASGTYNEQFF.

V usage is TRBV19 and J usage is TRBJ2-7, with TRBD2 identical over 10 bases. V shed 5 bases, J shed 3 bases, and the junction held 10 bases outside the gene matches. CDR1 is LNHDA and CDR2 is SQIVND in the germline V gene (reference sequence). The CDR3 consists of 16 residues. The CDR3 reads CASSSTSGIVGYEQYF. DNA for the CDR3: TGTGCCAGTAGTTCTACTAGCGGGATTGTGGGCTACGAGCAGTACTTC.

The chain recombines TRBV6-1 with TRBJ2-1, with TRBD2 matching 12 bases. CDR1 is MNHNS and CDR2 is SASEGT in the germline V gene. The CDR3 runs 16 residues. J was trimmed by 7 bases and V by 4 bases; bases with no gene match: 8. The DNA for the CDR3 is TGTGCCAGCAGTGGCCGACTAGCGGGAGAAGGTAATGAGCAGTTCTTC. Translated, it gives CASSGRLAGEGNEQFF.